The T cell receptor (beta chain) under discussion was sequenced for a study of T cells in Graves' hyperthyroidism and ophthalmopathy. Per the germline V gene, CDR1 is ENHRY and CDR2 is SYGVKD. This CDR3 is 18 amino acids long. Trimming shortened V by 3 bases and J by 2 bases, and 23 bases separated the two germline ends. Authors of the study amplified TCR beta CDR3 regions from RNA transcripts. When the TCR CDR3 underwent first-round RT-PCR, the HTBI primer set was used. From the multiplex PCR reads, TCRdb called clonotypes with MiXCR, one entry per CDR3 protein. The table has about 840,000 distinct CDR3 sequences, roughly 40% seen once.

The chain links TRBV10-3 to TRBJ2-7, with D unresolved. This clonotype originated in a man between 18 and 35 years old with Graves' hyperthyroidism. The sequenced material came from blood. CDR3 in amino acids: CAISERELIPNGAYEQYF. The CDR3 coding sequence is TGTGCCATCAGTGAAAGAGAATTAATCCCCAACGGCGCCTACGAGCAGTACTTC.